This T cell receptor beta chain was identified in a study of blood T cells in healthy people across ages. Findings and limits, study-wide: A roughly linear age-dependent decrease characterized TCR beta diversity per million T cells. Donor CMV status, an unknown factor, possibly confounded changes in expanded clonotypes.

A second PCR, run for roughly 7 to 11 cycles, used a sample-barcoded 5' primer plus a J-beta primer mix. Each cDNA molecule was tagged by a template-switch adaptor with 12 random nucleotides. Each CDR3 protein is one row after TCRdb ran MiXCR on the 5' RACE reads. This sample has around 1.5 million distinct CDR3 sequences; around 42% occur once, and the top ten carry 7.9%. A note on this clonotype: Its target is not known.

Every donor provided around 9.5 milliliters of peripheral blood. The sequence came from a young woman in good health. Sequencing used blood.

The CDR3 nucleotides are TGTGCCAGCAGCCAGCCAGGGGGCGATTTCTCCTACGAGCAGTACTTC. Translation gives CASSQPGGDFSYEQYF. The chain links TRBV7-9 to TRBJ2-7; 8 positions agree with TRBD1. V lost 5 bases, J lost 0 bases, and 9 bases stayed unmatched. The CDR3 loop spans 16 amino acids. Germline CDR1 reads SEHNR; CDR2 reads FQNEAQ (reference sequence).